These T cell receptor beta chains were read from a single sample in a study of cytomegalovirus exposure and HLA in healthy donors. Libraries were prepared by immunoSEQ multiplex PCR; TCRdb keeps only in-frame clonotypes and omits some of them. Of roughly 250,000 clones listed, roughly 86% were seen once; the top ten hold 2% to 2.5%. Source material: PBMCs. The receptors stem from a middle-aged woman in good health and CMV-seropositive. Both conserved end residues are part of each CDR3. The order of the fields is V gene, clone size, CDR3 length, J gene, D gene, CDR3 DNA, CDR3 protein. The D gene is left open where the match is weak. The size field is filled for only some rows; it gives once, few, many or a size class.

v_call: TRBV2
clone_size: .
cdr3_length: 11
j_call: TRBJ2-7
d_call: .
cdr3_nt: TGTGCCAGCATGGCTGCCTACGAGCAGTACTTC
cdr3_aa: CASMAAYEQYF

v_call: TRBV1
clone_size: .
cdr3_length: 19
j_call: TRBJ2-4
d_call: .
cdr3_nt: TGCACCAGCAGCCACAAGGGCGGGAGGGGGAGAGTAGCCAAAAACATTCAGTACTTC
cdr3_aa: CTSSHKGGRGRVAKNIQYF

v_call: TRBV2
clone_size: .
cdr3_length: 14
j_call: TRBJ1-5
d_call: TRBD1
cdr3_nt: TGTGCCAGCAGTGACTCAGGGGGCGGTCAGCCCCAGCATTTT
cdr3_aa: CASSDSGGGQPQHF

v_call: TRBV14
clone_size: once
cdr3_length: 15
j_call: TRBJ2-7
d_call: .
cdr3_nt: TGTGCCAGCAGTCGACTCAGGGACACCCCCTACGAGCAGTACTTC
cdr3_aa: CASSRLRDTPYEQYF

v_call: TRBV7-2
clone_size: .
cdr3_length: 18
j_call: TRBJ2-7
d_call: TRBD2
cdr3_nt: TGTGCCAGCAGCTCGTACACACCCCGGGGACTAGCGGGAGGCGAGCAGTACTTC
cdr3_aa: CASSSYTPRGLAGGEQYF

v_call: TRBV7-2
clone_size: .
cdr3_length: 19
j_call: TRBJ2-7
d_call: TRBD1
cdr3_nt: TGTGCCAGCAGCCGAGTCCGGGACAGGGCGTTTTCTCCCGTGATAGAGCAGTACTTC
cdr3_aa: CASSRVRDRAFSPVIEQYF

v_call: TRBV11-3
clone_size: few
cdr3_length: 18
j_call: TRBJ2-5
d_call: TRBD2
cdr3_nt: TGTGCCAGCAGCTCTAGTCCCGCCTTTACTAGCGTACGGGAGACCCAGTACTTC
cdr3_aa: CASSSSPAFTSVRETQYF

v_call: TRBV19
clone_size: .
cdr3_length: 14
j_call: TRBJ1-4
d_call: .
cdr3_nt: TGTGCCAGTAGCGAGAGGGGGGGTTCTGAAAAACTGTTTTTT
cdr3_aa: CASSERGGSEKLFF

v_call: TRBV7-2
clone_size: .
cdr3_length: 14
j_call: TRBJ2-7
d_call: TRBD2
cdr3_nt: TGTGCCAGCAGCTCCTCCCGGGAGGTCCGGCAGCAGTACTTC
cdr3_aa: CASSSSREVRQQYF

v_call: TRBV7-2
clone_size: .
cdr3_length: 14
j_call: TRBJ2-1
d_call: TRBD2
cdr3_nt: TGTGCCAGCAGCTTAGCGGGAGGGCCGTTTGAGCAGTTCTTC
cdr3_aa: CASSLAGGPFEQFF

v_call: TRBV28
clone_size: .
cdr3_length: 14
j_call: TRBJ2-7
d_call: .
cdr3_nt: TGTGCCAGCAGTTTAAGACAGGCAGCCTACGAGCAGTACTTC
cdr3_aa: CASSLRQAAYEQYF

v_call: TRBV28
clone_size: .
cdr3_length: 18
j_call: TRBJ1-2
d_call: .
cdr3_nt: TGTGCCAGCAGCTATCCACCCCATACCATACGGGGGAGGGATGGCTACACCTTC
cdr3_aa: CASSYPPHTIRGRDGYTF

v_call: TRBV10-3
clone_size: .
cdr3_length: 12
j_call: TRBJ2-1
d_call: .
cdr3_nt: TGTGCCATCAGTAAGGACACATACGAGCAGTTCTTC
cdr3_aa: CAISKDTYEQFF

v_call: TRBV6-4
clone_size: few
cdr3_length: 13
j_call: TRBJ1-2
d_call: TRBD1
cdr3_nt: TGTGCCAGCAGCCCGACAGGGAAGGATGGCTACACCTTC
cdr3_aa: CASSPTGKDGYTF

v_call: TRBV7-9
clone_size: .
cdr3_length: 15
j_call: TRBJ2-3
d_call: TRBD2
cdr3_nt: TGTGCCAGCAGCTTTCCCGAGCGGGATTCGGATACGCAGTATTTT
cdr3_aa: CASSFPERDSDTQYF

v_call: TRBV30
clone_size: once
cdr3_length: 13
j_call: TRBJ1-2
d_call: .
cdr3_nt: TGTGCCTGGAGAACAGGGCGGGTTTATGGCTACACCTTC
cdr3_aa: CAWRTGRVYGYTF

v_call: TRBV5-4
clone_size: .
cdr3_length: 11
j_call: TRBJ2-4
d_call: .
cdr3_nt: TGTGCCAGCAGCTCGGACGGAGGGCAGTACTTC
cdr3_aa: CASSSDGGQYF

v_call: TRBV28
clone_size: .
cdr3_length: 13
j_call: TRBJ1-2
d_call: TRBD1
cdr3_nt: TGTGCCAGCAGCTCGGACAGGGCGGCAGGCTACACCTTC
cdr3_aa: CASSSDRAAGYTF

v_call: TRBV19
clone_size: .
cdr3_length: 13
j_call: TRBJ1-1
d_call: .
cdr3_nt: TGTGCCAGTAGTGTCGGTTGGAACACTGAAGCTTTCTTT
cdr3_aa: CASSVGWNTEAFF

v_call: TRBV10-3
clone_size: .
cdr3_length: 13
j_call: TRBJ1-1
d_call: .
cdr3_nt: TGTGCCATCAGGGAGGAGGAGGACACTGAAGCTTTCTTT
cdr3_aa: CAIREEEDTEAFF

v_call: TRBV7-2
clone_size: .
cdr3_length: 12
j_call: TRBJ2-3
d_call: .
cdr3_nt: TGTGCCAGCAGCTTAGTCGGGGGAACGCAGTATTTT
cdr3_aa: CASSLVGGTQYF

v_call: TRBV27
clone_size: .
cdr3_length: 12
j_call: TRBJ2-3
d_call: TRBD1
cdr3_nt: TGTGCCACCACAGGGGATCGAAATACGCAGTATTTT
cdr3_aa: CATTGDRNTQYF

v_call: TRBV19
clone_size: .
cdr3_length: 16
j_call: TRBJ2-1
d_call: TRBD2
cdr3_nt: TGTGCCAGTAGTACCCGGACTAGCGCAACCTACAATGAGCAGTTCTTC
cdr3_aa: CASSTRTSATYNEQFF

v_call: TRBV15
clone_size: .
cdr3_length: 17
j_call: TRBJ2-1
d_call: .
cdr3_nt: TGTGCCACCAGCAGAGATCAGGGGGGCCACCCTACCAATGAGCAGTTCTTC
cdr3_aa: CATSRDQGGHPTNEQFF

v_call: TRBV11-3
clone_size: .
cdr3_length: 13
j_call: TRBJ1-1
d_call: .
cdr3_nt: TGTGCCAGCAGCTTAGGTAAGGGGACTGAAGCTTTCTTT
cdr3_aa: CASSLGKGTEAFF

v_call: TRBV2
clone_size: .
cdr3_length: 15
j_call: TRBJ2-3
d_call: TRBD2
cdr3_nt: TGTGCCAGCAGGGACCAGACTAGCGCGGCAGATACGCAGTATTTT
cdr3_aa: CASRDQTSAADTQYF

v_call: TRBV11-2
clone_size: .
cdr3_length: 16
j_call: TRBJ2-1
d_call: TRBD1
cdr3_nt: TGTGCCAGCAGCTTAATACAGGGGAGCTCCTACAATGAGCAGTTCTTC
cdr3_aa: CASSLIQGSSYNEQFF

v_call: TRBV5-1
clone_size: .
cdr3_length: 15
j_call: TRBJ2-3
d_call: .
cdr3_nt: TGCGCCAGCAGCTTGAGCGGAGACCCCACAGATACGCAGTATTTT
cdr3_aa: CASSLSGDPTDTQYF